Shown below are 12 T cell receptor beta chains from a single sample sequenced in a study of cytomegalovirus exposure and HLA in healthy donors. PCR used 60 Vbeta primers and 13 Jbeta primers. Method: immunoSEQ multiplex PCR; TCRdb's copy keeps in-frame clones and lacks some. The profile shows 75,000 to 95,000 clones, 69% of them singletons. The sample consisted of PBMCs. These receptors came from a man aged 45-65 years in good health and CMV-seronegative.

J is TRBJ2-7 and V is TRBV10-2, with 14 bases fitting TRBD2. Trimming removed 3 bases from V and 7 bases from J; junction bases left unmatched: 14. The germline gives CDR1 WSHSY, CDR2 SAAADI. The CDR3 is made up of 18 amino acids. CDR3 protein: CASSEPGTSGSGLREQYV. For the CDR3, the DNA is TGCGCCAGCAGTGAACCGGGGACTAGCGGGAGTGGATTGAGGGAGCAGTACGTC.

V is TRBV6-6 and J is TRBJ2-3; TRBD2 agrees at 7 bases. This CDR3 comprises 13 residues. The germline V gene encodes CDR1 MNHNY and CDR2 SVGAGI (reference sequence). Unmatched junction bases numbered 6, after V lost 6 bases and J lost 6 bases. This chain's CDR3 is CASSWGGEDTQYF. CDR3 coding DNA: TGTGCCAGCAGCTGGGGGGGAGAGGATACGCAGTATTTT.

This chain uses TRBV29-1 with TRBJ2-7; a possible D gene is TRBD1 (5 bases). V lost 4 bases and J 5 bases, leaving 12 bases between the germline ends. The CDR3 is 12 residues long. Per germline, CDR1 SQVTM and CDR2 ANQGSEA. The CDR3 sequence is CSVVSRANEQYF. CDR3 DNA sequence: TGCAGCGTTGTAAGCAGGGCTAACGAGCAGTACTTC.

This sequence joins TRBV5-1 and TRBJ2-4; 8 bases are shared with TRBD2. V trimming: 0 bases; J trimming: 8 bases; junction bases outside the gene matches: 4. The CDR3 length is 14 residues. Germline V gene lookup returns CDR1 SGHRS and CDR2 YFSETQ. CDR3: CASSLAGGAYIQYF. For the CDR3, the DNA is TGCGCCAGCAGCTTGGCGGGAGGGGCGTACATTCAGTACTTC.

DNA of the CDR3: TGTGCCAGCAGCCCAAATGACAGGGTGAACACTGAAGCTTTCTTT. Its translation: CASSPNDRVNTEAFF. This chain joins TRBV16 and TRBJ1-1, with 7 bases identical to TRBD1. Germline CDR1 KGHSY, CDR2 FQNENV. There are 15 residues in the CDR3. Trimming took 4 bases from V and 0 from J; bases not matched to a gene: 5.

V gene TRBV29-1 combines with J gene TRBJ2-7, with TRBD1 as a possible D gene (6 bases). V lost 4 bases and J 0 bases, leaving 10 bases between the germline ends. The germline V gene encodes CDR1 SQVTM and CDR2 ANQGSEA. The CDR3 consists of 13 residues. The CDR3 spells CSVGGGRSYEQYF. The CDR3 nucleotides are TGCAGCGTTGGAGGGGGACGCTCCTACGAGCAGTACTTC.

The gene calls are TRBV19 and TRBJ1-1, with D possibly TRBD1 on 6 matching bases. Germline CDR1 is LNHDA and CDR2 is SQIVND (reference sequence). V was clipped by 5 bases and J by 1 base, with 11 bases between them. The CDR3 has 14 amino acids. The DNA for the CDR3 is TGTGCCAGTAGTCCCGAGACAGGGAACACTGAAGCTTTCTTT. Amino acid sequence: CASSPETGNTEAFF.

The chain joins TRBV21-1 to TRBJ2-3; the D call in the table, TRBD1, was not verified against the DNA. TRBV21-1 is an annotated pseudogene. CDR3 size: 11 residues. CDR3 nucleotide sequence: TGTGCCAGCAGCGGCAAGGATACGCAGTATTTT. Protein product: CASSGKDTQYF.

CDR3 DNA sequence: TGTGCCAGCAGCCGAGGGGTGGGTGGGACAGGGGCAACTGAAAAACTGTTTTTT. Encoded protein: CASSRGVGGTGATEKLFF. This chain uses TRBV4-2 with TRBJ1-4, with TRBD1 identical over 10 bases. CDR1 and CDR2 (germline): LGHNA, YNFKEQ. The ends lost 4 bases at V and 7 bases at J; junction bases unmatched: 15. The CDR3 spans 18 residues.

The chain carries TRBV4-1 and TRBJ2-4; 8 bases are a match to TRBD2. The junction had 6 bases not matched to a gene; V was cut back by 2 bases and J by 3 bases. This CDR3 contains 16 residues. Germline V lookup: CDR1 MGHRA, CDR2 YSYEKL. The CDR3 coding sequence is TGCGCCAGCAGCCAACCGGGGGGGGGAAACAAAAACATTCAGTACTTC. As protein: CASSQPGGGNKNIQYF.

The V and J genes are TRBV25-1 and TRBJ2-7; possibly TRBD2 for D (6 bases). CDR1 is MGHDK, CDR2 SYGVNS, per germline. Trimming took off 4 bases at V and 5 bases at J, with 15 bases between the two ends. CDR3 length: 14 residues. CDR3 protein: CASSAHGGFDEQYV. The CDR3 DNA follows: TGTGCCAGCAGTGCCCACGGGGGTTTTGACGAGCAGTACGTC.

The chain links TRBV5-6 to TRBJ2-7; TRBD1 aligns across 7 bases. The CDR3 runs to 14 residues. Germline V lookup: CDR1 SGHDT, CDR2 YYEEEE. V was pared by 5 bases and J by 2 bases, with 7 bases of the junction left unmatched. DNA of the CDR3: TGTGCCAGCAGGCGACAGGGAGCCCCCTACGAGCAGTACTTC. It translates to CASRRQGAPYEQYF.